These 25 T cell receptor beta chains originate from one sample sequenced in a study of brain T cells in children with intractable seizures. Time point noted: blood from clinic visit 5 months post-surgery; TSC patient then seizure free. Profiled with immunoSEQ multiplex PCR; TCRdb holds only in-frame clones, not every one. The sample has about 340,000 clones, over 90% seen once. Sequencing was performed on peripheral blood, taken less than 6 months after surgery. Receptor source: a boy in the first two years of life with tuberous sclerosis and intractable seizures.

CDR3 in DNA: TGTGCCAGCAGCCACAAAGGCCCTTGGAACACCGGGGAGCTGTTTTTT. This sequence encodes CASSHKGPWNTGELFF. V usage is TRBV7-3 and J usage is TRBJ2-2, with unresolved D. The CDR3 is 16 amino acids. The germline V and J ends were trimmed by 5 bases and 1 base, with 14 bases remaining between them. CDR1 is SGHTA and CDR2 is FQGTGA in the germline V gene.

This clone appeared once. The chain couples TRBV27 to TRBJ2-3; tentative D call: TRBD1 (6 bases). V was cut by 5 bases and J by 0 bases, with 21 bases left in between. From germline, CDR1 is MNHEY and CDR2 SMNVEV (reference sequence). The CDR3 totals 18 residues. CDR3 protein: CASSLNPGTTLSTDTQYF. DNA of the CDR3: TGTGCCAGCAGTCTAAACCCCGGGACAACCCTTAGCACAGATACGCAGTATTTT.

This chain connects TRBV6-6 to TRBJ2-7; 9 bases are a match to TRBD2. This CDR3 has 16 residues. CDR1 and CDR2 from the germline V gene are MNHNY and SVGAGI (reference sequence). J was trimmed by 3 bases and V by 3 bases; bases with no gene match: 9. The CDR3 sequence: CASSYSGSPTGYEQYF. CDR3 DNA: TGTGCCAGCAGTTATAGCGGGAGTCCTACAGGCTACGAGCAGTACTTC.

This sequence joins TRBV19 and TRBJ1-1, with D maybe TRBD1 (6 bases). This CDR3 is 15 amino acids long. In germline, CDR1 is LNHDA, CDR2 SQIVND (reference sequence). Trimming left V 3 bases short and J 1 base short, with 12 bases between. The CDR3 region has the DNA TGTGCCAGTAGTATGAAGGGAGGGGGGAACACTGAAGCTTTCTTT. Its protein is CASSMKGGGNTEAFF.

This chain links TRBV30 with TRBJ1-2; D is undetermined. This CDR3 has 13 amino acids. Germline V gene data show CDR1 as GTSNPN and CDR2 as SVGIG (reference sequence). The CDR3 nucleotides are TGTGCTGGACGCGGGAATATGAACTATGGCTACACCTTC. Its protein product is CAGRGNMNYGYTF.

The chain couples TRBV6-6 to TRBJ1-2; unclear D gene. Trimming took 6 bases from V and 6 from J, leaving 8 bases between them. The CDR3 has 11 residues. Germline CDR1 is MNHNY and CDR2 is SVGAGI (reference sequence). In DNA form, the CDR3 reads TGTGCCAGCAGGGGGATAGATGGCTACACCTTC. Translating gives CASRGIDGYTF.

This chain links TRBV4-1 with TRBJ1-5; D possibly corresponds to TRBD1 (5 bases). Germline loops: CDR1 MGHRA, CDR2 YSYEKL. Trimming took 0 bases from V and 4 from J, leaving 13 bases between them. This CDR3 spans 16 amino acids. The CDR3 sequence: CASSQEGSAGNQPQHF. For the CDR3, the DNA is TGCGCCAGCAGCCAAGAAGGCTCGGCAGGGAATCAGCCCCAGCATTTT.

CDR3 protein: CASSAWTGASEKLFF. CDR3 nucleotide sequence: TGTGCCAGCAGCGCCTGGACAGGTGCATCCGAAAAACTGTTTTTT. V gene TRBV11-2 combines with J gene TRBJ1-4, with TRBD1 matching over 7 bases. CDR1 is SGHAT and CDR2 is FQNNGV in the germline V gene. The CDR3 has 15 residues. The V segment lost 5 bases and the J segment 8 bases; nucleotides outside the gene matches: 11.

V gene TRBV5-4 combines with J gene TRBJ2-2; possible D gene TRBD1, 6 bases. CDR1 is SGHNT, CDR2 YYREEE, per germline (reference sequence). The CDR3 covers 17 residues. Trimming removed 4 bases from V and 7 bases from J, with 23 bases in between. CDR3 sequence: CASSRLDPGAGGGELFF. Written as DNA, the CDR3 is TGTGCCAGCAGCAGACTTGATCCAGGGGCTGGGGGCGGGGAGCTGTTTTTT.

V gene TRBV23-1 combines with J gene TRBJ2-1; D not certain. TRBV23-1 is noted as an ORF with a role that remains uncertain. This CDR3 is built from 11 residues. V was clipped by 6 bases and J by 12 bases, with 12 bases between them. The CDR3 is CASSEGKGQFF. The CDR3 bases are TGCGCCAGCAGCGAAGGGAAGGGGCAGTTCTTC.

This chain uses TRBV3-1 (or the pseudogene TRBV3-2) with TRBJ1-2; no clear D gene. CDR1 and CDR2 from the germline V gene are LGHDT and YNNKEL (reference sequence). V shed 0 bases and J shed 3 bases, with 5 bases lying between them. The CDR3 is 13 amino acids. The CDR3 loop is CASSQDTDYGYTF. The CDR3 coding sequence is TGTGCCAGCAGCCAAGATACAGACTATGGCTACACCTTC.

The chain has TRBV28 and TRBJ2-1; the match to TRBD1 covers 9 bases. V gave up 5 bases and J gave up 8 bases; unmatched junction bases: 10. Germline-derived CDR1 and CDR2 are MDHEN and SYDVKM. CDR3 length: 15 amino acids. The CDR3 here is CASSRGQGFGDEQFF. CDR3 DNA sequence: TGTGCCAGCAGTAGGGGACAGGGATTTGGCGATGAGCAGTTCTTC.

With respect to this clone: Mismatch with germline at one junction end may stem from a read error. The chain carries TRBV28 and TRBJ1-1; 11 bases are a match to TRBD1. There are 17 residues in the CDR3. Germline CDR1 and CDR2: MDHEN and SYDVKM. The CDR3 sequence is CASSLWTGGAGDTEAFF. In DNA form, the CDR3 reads TGTGCCAGCAGTCTATGGACAGGGGGCGCCGGGGACACTGAAGCTTTCTTT.

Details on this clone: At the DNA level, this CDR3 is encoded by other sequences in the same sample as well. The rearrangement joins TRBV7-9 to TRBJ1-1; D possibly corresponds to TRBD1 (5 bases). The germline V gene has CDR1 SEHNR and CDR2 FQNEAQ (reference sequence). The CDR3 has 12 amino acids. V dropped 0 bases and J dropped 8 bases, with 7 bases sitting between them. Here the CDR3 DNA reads TGTGCCAGCAGCTTAGCCGGGACGGAAGCTTTCTTT. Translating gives CASSLAGTEAFF.

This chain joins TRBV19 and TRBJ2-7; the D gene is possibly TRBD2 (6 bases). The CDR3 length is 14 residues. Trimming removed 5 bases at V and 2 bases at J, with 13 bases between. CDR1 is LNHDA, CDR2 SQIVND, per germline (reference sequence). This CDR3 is CASSPGEVPYEQYF. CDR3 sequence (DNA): TGTGCCAGTAGTCCTGGGGAGGTTCCCTACGAGCAGTACTTC.

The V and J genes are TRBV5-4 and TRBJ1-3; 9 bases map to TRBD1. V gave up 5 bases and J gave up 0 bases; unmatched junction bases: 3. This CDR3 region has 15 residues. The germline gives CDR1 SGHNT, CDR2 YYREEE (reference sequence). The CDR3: CASRRTGDSGNTIYF. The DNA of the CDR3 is TGTGCCAGCAGACGGACAGGGGACTCTGGAAACACCATATATTTT.

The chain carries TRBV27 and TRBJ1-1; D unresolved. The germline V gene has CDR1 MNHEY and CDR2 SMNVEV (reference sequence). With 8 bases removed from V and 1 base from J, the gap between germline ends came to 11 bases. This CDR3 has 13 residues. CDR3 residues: CASLSPRNTEAFF. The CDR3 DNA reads TGTGCCAGCCTTTCCCCACGGAACACTGAAGCTTTCTTT.

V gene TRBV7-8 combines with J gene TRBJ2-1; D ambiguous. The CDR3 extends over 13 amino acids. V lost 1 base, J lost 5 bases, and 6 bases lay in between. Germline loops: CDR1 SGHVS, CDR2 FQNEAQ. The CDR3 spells CASSLGLHNEQFF. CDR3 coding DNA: TGTGCCAGCAGCTTAGGTTTGCACAATGAGCAGTTCTTC.

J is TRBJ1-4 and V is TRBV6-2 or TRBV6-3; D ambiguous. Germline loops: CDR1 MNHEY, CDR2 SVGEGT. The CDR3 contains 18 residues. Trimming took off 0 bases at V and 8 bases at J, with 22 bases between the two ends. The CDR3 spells CASSYSRLSSPWAEKLFF. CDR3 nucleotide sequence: TGTGCCAGCAGTTACTCGAGATTATCCAGTCCCTGGGCGGAAAAACTGTTTTTT.

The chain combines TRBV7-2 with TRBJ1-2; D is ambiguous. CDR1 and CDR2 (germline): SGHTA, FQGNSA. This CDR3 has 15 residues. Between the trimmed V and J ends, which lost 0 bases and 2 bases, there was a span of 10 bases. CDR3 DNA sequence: TGTGCCAGCAGCTTAGCACCCACGCAAAACTATGGCTACACCTTC. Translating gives CASSLAPTQNYGYTF.

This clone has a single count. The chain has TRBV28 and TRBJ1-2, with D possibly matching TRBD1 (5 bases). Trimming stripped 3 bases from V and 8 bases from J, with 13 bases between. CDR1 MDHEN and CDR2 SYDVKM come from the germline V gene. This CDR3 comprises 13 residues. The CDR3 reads CASSLGTFEGYTF. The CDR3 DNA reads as TGTGCCAGCAGTTTGGGGACGTTCGAGGGCTACACCTTC.

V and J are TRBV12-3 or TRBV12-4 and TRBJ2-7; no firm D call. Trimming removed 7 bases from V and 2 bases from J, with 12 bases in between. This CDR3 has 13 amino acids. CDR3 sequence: CASTNRLTYEQYF. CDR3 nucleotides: TGTGCCAGCACCAACCGACTTACCTACGAGCAGTACTTC.

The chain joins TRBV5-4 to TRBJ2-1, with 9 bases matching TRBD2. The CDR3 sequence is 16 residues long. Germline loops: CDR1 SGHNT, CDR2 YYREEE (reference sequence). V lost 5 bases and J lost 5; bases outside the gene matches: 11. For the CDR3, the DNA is TGTGCCAGCAGAAATAGAGCGGGAGGATTGCACAATGAGCAGTTCTTC. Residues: CASRNRAGGLHNEQFF.

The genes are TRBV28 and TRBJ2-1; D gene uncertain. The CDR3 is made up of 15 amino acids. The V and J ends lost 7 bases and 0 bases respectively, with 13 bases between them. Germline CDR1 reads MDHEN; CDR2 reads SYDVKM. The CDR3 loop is CASTPVGSSYNEQFF. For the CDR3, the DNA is TGTGCCAGCACCCCGGTTGGCAGCTCCTACAATGAGCAGTTCTTC.

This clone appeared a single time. CDR3 region: CASSYSMLRSYGYTF. The CDR3 DNA reads as TGTGCCAGCAGTTACTCGATGTTAAGGTCCTATGGCTACACCTTC. The chain is built from TRBV6-5 and TRBJ1-2; D is ambiguous. The V gene's germline CDR1 is MNHEY and CDR2 SVGAGI. The CDR3 has 15 amino acids. V lost 0 bases and J 4 bases, leaving 12 bases between the germline ends.